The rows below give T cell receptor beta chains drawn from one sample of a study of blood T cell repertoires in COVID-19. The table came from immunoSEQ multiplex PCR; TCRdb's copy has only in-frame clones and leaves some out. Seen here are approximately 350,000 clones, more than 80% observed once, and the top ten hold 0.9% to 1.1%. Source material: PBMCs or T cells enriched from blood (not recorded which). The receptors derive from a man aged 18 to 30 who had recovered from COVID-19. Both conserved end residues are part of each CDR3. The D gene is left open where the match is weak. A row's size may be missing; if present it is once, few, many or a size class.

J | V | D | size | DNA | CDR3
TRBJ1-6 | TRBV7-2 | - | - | TGTGCCAGCAGCCCTGGGTGGGAGCATGCACCCCTCCACTTT | CASSPGWEHAPLHF
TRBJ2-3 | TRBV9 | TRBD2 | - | TGTGCCAGCAGCGTAGGCACTAGCGTTGGCACAGATACGCAGTATTTT | CASSVGTSVGTDTQYF
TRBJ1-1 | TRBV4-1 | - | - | TGCGCCAGCAGGCTCTCCGTAGTGAACACTGAAGCTTTCTTT | CASRLSVVNTEAFF
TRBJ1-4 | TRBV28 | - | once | TGTGCCAGCAGTTTACGGGGGACGCTACGAGAAAAACTGTTTTTT | CASSLRGTLREKLFF
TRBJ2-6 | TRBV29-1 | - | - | TGCAGCTCAGCGGGTGGGGACGCTGCGGACGGGGCCAACGTCCTGACTTTC | CSSAGGDAADGANVLTF
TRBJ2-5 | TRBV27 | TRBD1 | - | TGTGCCAGCCAACCGCTAGGACAGGCCCAAGAGACCCAGTACTTC | CASQPLGQAQETQYF
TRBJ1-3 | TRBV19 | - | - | TGTGCCAGTAGTACGGGGGGAACTGGAAACACCATATATTTT | CASSTGGTGNTIYF
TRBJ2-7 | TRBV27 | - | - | TGTGCCAGCAACCGGGGAAACGAGCAGTACTTC | CASNRGNEQYF
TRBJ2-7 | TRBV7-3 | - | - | TGTGCCAGCAGCTTAGAATCAGGGTCCTCCTACGAGCAGTACTTC | CASSLESGSSYEQYF
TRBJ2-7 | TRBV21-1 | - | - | TGTGCCAGCAGCCCACCCCCGACAGCCGAAGACCTCTACGAGCAGTACTTC | CASSPPPTAEDLYEQYF
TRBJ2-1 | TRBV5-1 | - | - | TGCGCCAGCAAAGCCCCACCCCTGGATGAGCAGTTCTTC | CASKAPPLDEQFF
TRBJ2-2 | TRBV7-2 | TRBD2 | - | TGTGCCAGCAGACCCTTCGGAGCGGGAGGGAACACCGGGGAGCTGTTTTTT | CASRPFGAGGNTGELFF
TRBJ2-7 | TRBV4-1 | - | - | TGCGCCAGCAGCCAAGATGTATCCTACGAGCAGTACTTC | CASSQDVSYEQYF
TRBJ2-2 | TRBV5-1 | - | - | TGCGCCAGCAGCCACAGGGCCACCTCGAACACCGGGGAGCTGTTTTTT | CASSHRATSNTGELFF
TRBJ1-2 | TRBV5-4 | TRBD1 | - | TGTGCCAGCAGCAATCTACAGGGGCACTATGGCTACACCTTC | CASSNLQGHYGYTF
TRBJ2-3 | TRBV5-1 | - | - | TGCGCCAGCAGCTTTCGGGCGGGAACCACAGATACGCAGTATTTT | CASSFRAGTTDTQYF
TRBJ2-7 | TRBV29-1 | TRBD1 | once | TGCAGCGTTGAAGGGGTGACAGGGGCCTACGAGCAGTACTTC | CSVEGVTGAYEQYF